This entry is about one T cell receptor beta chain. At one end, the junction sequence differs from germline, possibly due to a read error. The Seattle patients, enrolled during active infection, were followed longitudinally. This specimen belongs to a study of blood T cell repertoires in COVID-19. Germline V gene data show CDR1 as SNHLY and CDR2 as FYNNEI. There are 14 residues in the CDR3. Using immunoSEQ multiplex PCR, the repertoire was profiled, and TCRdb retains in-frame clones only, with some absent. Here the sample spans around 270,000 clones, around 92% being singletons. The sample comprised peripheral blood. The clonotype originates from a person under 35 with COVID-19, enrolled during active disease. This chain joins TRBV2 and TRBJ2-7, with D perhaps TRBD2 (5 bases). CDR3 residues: CVSSDAPLEGEQYF. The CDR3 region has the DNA TGTGTCAGCAGCGACGCCCCGCTTGAGGGCGAGCAGTACTTC.